Shown below are 4 T cell receptor beta chains from a single sample sequenced in a study of blood T cell repertoires in COVID-19. Libraries were prepared by immunoSEQ multiplex PCR; TCRdb keeps only in-frame clonotypes and omits some of them. The table lists roughly 100,000 clones, 77% of them singletons, with roughly 10% in the top ten. Sequencing was done on a sample of peripheral blood. All receptors come from a woman of 80 years or more with acute or convalescent COVID-19.

This clone was seen only a few times. This chain uses TRBV6-5 with TRBJ1-5; the D is unclear. V gave up 6 bases and J gave up 3 bases, with 9 bases separating them. In germline, CDR1 is MNHEY, CDR2 SVGAGI. CDR3 length: 13 amino acids. The CDR3 reads CASREQNNQPQHF. CDR3 in DNA: TGTGCCAGCAGGGAGCAGAACAATCAGCCCCAGCATTTT.

This chain links TRBV10-3 with TRBJ2-1; tentatively, D is TRBD2 (6 bases). Between the trimmed V and J ends, which lost 9 bases and 8 bases, there was a span of 20 bases. Germline assignment: CDR1 ENHRY and CDR2 SYGVKD. CDR3 length: 14 amino acids. The CDR3 coding sequence is TGTGCCATGACCCGGGACTCGCTTATCGATGAGCAGTTCTTC. Translated, it gives CAMTRDSLIDEQFF.

J is TRBJ1-2 and V is TRBV23-1, with 10 positions matching TRBD1. TRBV23-1 falls under the ORF class, with uncertain function. J lost 1 base, V lost 4 bases, and 6 bases had no gene match. The CDR3 has 16 residues. In DNA, the CDR3 is TGCGCCAGCAGTCCCATGGGGACAGGGGATAACTATGGCTACACCTTC. Translation gives CASSPMGTGDNYGYTF.

V is TRBV9 and J is TRBJ1-2, with D unclear. The germline gives CDR1 SGDLS, CDR2 YYNGEE. The CDR3 runs to 15 residues. The V end lost 6 bases, the J end lost 2 bases, and 17 bases lay between the germline ends. This CDR3 reads CASTSAEGVNYGYTF. CDR3 DNA sequence: TGTGCCAGCACCTCGGCGGAGGGAGTAAACTATGGCTACACCTTC.